This TCR beta chain is drawn from a study of vaccination and CD4 T cells after COVID-19. Sequenced with the Oncomine TCR Beta short-read assay was DNA taken from cultured CD4+ T cells. Each CDR3 protein is one row after TCRdb ran MiXCR on the PCR reads. This sample has over 15,000 distinct CDR3 sequences, with roughly 36% found just once. As for this clonotype: Its antigen is not known.

Treatment noted: roughly 10-day PBMC culture with coronavirus spike peptide pools or control peptides (ViraFEST assay). CDR3 length: 14 residues. CDR1 is DFQATT and CDR2 is SNEGSKA in the germline V gene (reference sequence). Trimming removed 1 base from V and 2 bases from J, with 11 bases in between. The sequencing used CD4+ T cells from blood, cultured in vitro, collected before SARS-CoV-2 vaccination. The source of this sequence is a human donor who received a COVID-19 vaccine. The chain uses TRBV20-1 and TRBJ2-5; a possible D gene is TRBD2 (6 bases). CDR3 loop: CSARGDSGQETQYF. DNA for the CDR3: TGCAGTGCTAGAGGTGATAGCGGACAAGAGACCCAGTACTTC.